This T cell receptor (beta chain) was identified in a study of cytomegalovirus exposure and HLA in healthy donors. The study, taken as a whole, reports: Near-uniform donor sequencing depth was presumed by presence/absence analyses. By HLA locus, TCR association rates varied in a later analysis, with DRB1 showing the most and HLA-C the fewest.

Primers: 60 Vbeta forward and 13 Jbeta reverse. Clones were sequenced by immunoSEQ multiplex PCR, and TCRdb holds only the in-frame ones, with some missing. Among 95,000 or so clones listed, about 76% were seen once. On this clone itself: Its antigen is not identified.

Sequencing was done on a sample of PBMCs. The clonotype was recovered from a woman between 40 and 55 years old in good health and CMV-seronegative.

The CDR3 DNA sequence: TGTGCCAGCAGCTTAGAGGGACTAGCGGGGGTTGCGTTCTTC. Encoded protein: CASSLEGLAGVAFF. The chain recombines TRBV7-2 with TRBJ2-1, with 14 bases that match TRBD2. The CDR3 loop spans 14 amino acids. Germline V CDR1 and CDR2: SGHTA, FQGNSA. The V and J ends lost 1 base and 15 bases, in that order; junction bases with no gene match: 5.